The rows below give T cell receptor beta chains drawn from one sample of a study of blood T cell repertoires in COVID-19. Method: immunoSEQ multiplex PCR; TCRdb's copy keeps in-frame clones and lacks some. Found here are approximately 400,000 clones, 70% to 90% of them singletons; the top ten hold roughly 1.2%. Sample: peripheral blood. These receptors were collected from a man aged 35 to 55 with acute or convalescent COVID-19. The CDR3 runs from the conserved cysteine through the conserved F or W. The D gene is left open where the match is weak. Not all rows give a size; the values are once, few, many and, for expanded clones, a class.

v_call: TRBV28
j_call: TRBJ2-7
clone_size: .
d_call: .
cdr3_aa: CASIAGQSYEQYF
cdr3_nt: TGTGCCAGCATTGCGGGCCAATCCTACGAGCAGTACTTC

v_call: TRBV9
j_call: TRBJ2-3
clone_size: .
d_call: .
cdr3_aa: CASSGPQVRQYF
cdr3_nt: TGTGCCAGCAGCGGCCCCCAGGTCAGGCAGTATTTT

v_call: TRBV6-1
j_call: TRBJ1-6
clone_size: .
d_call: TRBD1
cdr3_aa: CASSVRAGGSNSPLHF
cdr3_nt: TGTGCCAGCAGTGTTCGGGCAGGGGGATCGAATTCACCCCTCCACTTT

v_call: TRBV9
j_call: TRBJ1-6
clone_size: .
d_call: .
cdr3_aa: CASSGRSGASPLHF
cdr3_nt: TGTGCCAGCAGCGGCCGGTCTGGGGCTTCACCCCTCCACTTT

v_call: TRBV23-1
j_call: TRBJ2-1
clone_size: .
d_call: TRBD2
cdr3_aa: CDLGGTSGYNEQFF
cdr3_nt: TGCGACCTAGGAGGGACTAGCGGGTACAATGAGCAGTTCTTC

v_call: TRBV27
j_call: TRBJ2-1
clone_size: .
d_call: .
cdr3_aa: CASSLFREINEQFF
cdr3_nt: TGTGCCAGCAGTTTATTCCGGGAGATCAATGAGCAGTTCTTC

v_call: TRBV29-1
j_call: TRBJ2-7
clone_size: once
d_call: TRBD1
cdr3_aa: CSVAGQAITYEQYF
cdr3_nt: TGCAGCGTCGCGGGACAGGCGATTACGTACGAGCAGTACTTC

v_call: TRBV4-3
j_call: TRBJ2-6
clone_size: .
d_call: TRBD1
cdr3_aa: CASSQQIPGRQGSRGANVLTF
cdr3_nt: TGCGCCAGCAGCCAACAGATTCCCGGGAGACAGGGGTCCCGTGGGGCCAACGTCCTGACTTTC

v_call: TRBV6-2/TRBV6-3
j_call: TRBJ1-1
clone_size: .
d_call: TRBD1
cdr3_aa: CASSYSFRGVEAFF
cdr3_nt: TGTGCCAGCAGTTACTCGTTCAGGGGGGTTGAAGCTTTCTTT

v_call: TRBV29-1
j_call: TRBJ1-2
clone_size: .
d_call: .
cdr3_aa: CSVRDTSNEGYTF
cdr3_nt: TGCAGCGTCCGGGACACCTCTAACGAGGGCTACACCTTC

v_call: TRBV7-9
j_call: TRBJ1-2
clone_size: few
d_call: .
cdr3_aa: CASSSTGDYGYTF
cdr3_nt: TGTGCCAGCAGTTCTACCGGGGACTATGGCTACACCTTC

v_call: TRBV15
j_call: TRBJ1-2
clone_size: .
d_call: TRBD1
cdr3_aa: CATSRPGQGSAVINYGYTF
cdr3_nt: TGTGCCACCAGCAGACCGGGACAGGGATCGGCGGTAATTAACTATGGCTACACCTTC

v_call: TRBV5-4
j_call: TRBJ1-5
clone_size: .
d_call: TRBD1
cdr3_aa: CASSDRDRGDQPQHF
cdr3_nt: TGTGCCAGCAGTGACCGGGACAGGGGCGATCAGCCCCAGCATTTT

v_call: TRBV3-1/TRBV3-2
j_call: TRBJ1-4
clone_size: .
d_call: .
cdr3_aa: CASSLQGTNEKLFF
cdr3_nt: TGTGCCAGCAGCCTCCAGGGGACTAATGAAAAACTGTTTTTT

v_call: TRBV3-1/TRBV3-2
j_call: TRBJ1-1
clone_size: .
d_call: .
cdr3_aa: CASRQDGGNTEAFF
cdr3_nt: TGTGCCAGCAGACAAGACGGGGGAAACACTGAAGCTTTCTTT

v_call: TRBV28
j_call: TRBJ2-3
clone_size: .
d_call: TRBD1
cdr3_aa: CASREGTGETDTQYF
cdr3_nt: TGTGCCAGCAGGGAGGGGACAGGGGAGACAGATACGCAGTATTTT

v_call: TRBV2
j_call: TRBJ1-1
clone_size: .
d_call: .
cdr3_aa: CASGQGLVRSLAFF
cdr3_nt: TGTGCCAGCGGTCAGGGGTTGGTTAGAAGCTTGGCTTTCTTT

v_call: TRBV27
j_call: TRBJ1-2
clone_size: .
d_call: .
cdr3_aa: CASTLEYGYTF
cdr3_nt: TGTGCCAGCACCCTGGAGTATGGCTACACCTTC

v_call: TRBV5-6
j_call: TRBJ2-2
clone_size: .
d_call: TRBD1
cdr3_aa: CASSLLQGYYGELFF
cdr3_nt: TGTGCCAGCAGCCTTCTACAGGGGTATTACGGGGAGCTGTTTTTT

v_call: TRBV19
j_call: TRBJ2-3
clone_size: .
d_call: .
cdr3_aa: CASSVTGLANTQYF
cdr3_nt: TGTGCCAGTAGTGTCACAGGGTTGGCCAATACGCAGTATTTT

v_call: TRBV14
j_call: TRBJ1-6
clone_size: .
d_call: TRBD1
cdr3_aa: CASSPGQSIFFNSPLHF
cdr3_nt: TGTGCCAGCAGCCCGGGACAGTCGATTTTCTTTAATTCACCCCTCCACTTT

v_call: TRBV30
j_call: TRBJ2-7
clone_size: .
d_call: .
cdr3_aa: CAWRTPPGSEQYF
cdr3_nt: TGTGCCTGGAGGACCCCCCCAGGGTCCGAGCAGTACTTC

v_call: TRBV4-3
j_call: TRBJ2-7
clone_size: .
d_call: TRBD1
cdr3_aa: CASSQDTGDYEQYF
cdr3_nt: TGCGCCAGCAGCCAAGATACAGGGGACTACGAGCAGTACTTC

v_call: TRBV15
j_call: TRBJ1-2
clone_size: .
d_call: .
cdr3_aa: CATIGTPGRRGHYYGYTF
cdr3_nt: TGTGCCACCATCGGAACTCCCGGGAGGAGGGGCCATTACTATGGCTACACCTTC

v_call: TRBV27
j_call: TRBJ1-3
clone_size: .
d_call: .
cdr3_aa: CASSLVYNSGSDSGNTIYF
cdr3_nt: TGTGCCAGCAGTTTAGTTTATAATTCAGGCTCTGACTCTGGAAACACCATATATTTT

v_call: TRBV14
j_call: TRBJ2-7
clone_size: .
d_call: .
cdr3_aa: CASSQSEREYF
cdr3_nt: TGTGCCAGCAGCCAAAGTGAGCGGGAGTACTTC

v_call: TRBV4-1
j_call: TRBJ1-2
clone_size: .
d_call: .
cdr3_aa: CASSRGEGEYGYTF
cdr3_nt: TGCGCCAGCAGCCGTGGAGAAGGGGAATATGGCTACACCTTC

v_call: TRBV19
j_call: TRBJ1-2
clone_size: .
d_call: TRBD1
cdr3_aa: CASREDRTSNYGYTF
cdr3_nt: TGTGCCAGTAGGGAGGACAGGACCTCTAACTATGGCTACACCTTC

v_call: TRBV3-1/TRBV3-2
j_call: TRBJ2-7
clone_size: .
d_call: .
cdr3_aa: CASSQVSEASYEQYF
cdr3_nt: TGTGCCAGCAGCCAAGTTTCCGAGGCAAGCTACGAGCAGTACTTC

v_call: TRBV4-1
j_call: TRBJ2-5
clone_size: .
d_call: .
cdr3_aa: CASSVASREQETQYF
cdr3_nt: TGCGCCAGCAGCGTCGCCTCGAGGGAGCAAGAGACCCAGTACTTC

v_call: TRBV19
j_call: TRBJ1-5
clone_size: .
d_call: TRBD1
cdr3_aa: CASSGTGDQPQHF
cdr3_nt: TGTGCCAGTAGCGGGACAGGTGATCAGCCCCAGCATTTT

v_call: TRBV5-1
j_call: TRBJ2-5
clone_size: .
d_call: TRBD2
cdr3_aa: CASSSRLAFRETQYF
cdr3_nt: TGCGCCAGCAGCTCAAGACTAGCGTTTAGGGAGACCCAGTACTTC

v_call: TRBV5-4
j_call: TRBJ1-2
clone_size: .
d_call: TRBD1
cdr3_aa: CASSSNRGLGYTF
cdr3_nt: TGTGCCAGCAGCTCGAACAGGGGGCTTGGCTACACCTTC

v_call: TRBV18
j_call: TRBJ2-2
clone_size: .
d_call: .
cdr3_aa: CASSPTGSNTGELFF
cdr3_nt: TGTGCCAGCTCACCTACAGGGTCGAACACCGGGGAGCTGTTTTTT

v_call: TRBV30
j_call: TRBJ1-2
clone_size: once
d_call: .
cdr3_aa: CAWRNYGYTF
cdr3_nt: TGTGCCTGGCGTAACTATGGCTACACCTTC

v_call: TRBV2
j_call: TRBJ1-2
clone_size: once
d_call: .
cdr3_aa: CASSYSPLDDGYTF
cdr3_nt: TGTGCCAGCAGTTACAGCCCTCTGGATGATGGCTACACCTTC

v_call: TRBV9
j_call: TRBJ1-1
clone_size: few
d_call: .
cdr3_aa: CASSRTQSMNTEAFF
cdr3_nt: TGTGCCAGCAGCCGTACCCAGTCGATGAACACTGAAGCTTTCTTT

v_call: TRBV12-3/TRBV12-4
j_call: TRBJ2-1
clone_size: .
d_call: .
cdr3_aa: CASSFMGALGQFF
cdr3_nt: TGTGCCAGCTCCTTTATGGGGGCCCTCGGGCAGTTCTTC

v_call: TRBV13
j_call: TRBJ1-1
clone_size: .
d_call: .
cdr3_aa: CASSEDRGDTEAFF
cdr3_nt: TGTGCCAGCAGCGAGGACCGGGGGGACACTGAAGCTTTCTTT

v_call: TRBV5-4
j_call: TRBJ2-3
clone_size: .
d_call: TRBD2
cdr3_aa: CASSSLAGSTDTQYF
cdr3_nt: TGTGCCAGCAGCTCCCTAGCGGGAAGCACAGATACGCAGTATTTT

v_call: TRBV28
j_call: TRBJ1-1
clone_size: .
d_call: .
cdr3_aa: CASSFESMNTEAFF
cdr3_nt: TGTGCCAGCAGTTTCGAATCTATGAACACTGAAGCTTTCTTT

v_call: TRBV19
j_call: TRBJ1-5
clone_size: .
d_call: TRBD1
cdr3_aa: CASSSTGGYQPQHF
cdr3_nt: TGTGCCAGTAGTAGTACAGGGGGGTATCAGCCCCAGCATTTT

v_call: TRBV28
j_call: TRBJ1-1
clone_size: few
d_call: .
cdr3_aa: CASSFRGLEAFF
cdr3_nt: TGTGCCAGCAGTTTTCGAGGGCTTGAAGCTTTCTTT

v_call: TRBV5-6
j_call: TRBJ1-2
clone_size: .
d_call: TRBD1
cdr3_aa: CASSPRRQGKSGYTF
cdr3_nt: TGTGCCAGCAGCCCCCGAAGACAGGGGAAGTCTGGCTACACCTTC

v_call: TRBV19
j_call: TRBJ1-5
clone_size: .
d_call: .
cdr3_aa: CASSIDRQGRDNQPQHF
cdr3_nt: TGTGCCAGTAGTATAGATCGGCAGGGAAGGGACAATCAGCCCCAGCATTTT

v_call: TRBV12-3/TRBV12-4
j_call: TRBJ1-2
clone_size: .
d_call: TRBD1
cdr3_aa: CASSDRGLGYTF
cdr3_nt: TGTGCCAGCAGTGACAGGGGGCTTGGCTACACCTTC

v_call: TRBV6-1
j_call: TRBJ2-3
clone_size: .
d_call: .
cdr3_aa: CASSDWGPGTDTQYF
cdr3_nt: TGTGCCAGCAGTGATTGGGGCCCAGGCACAGATACGCAGTATTTT

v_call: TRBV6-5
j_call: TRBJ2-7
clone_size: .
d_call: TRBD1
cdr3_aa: CASSYGDRGYEQYF
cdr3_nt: TGTGCCAGCAGTTACGGGGACAGGGGTTACGAGCAGTACTTC

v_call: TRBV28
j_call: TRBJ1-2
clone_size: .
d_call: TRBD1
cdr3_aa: CASSELTGDQGYTF
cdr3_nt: TGTGCCAGCAGCGAGCTAACAGGGGACCAAGGCTACACCTTC

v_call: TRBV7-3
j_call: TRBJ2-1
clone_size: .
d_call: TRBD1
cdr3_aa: CASSRQGVYNEQFF
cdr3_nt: TGTGCCAGCAGCCGACAGGGAGTCTACAATGAGCAGTTCTTC

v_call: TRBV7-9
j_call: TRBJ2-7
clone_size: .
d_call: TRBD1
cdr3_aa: CASSALPGQSYEQYF
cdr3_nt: TGTGCCAGCAGCGCCCTACCGGGACAGTCCTACGAGCAGTACTTC

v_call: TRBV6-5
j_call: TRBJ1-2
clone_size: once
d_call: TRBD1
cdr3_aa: CASRSPGTGSLYTF
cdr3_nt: TGTGCCAGCAGGAGTCCGGGGACAGGCTCGCTCTACACCTTC

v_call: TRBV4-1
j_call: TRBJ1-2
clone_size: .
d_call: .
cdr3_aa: CASSQVFTGGGYTF
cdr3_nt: TGCGCCAGCAGCCAAGTTTTCACAGGTGGCGGCTACACCTTC

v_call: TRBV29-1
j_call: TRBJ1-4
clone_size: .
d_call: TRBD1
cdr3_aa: CSVVVTGQDEKLFF
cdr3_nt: TGCAGCGTTGTTGTCACCGGACAGGATGAAAAACTGTTTTTT

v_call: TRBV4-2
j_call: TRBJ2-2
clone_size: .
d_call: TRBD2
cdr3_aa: CASSQDRPWTSGRATVPFGGELFF
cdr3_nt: TGTGCCAGCAGCCAAGATCGGCCCTGGACTAGCGGGAGGGCCACGGTCCCCTTCGGGGGGGAGCTGTTTTTT

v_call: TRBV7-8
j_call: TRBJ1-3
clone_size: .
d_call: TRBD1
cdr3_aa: CASSFTDRDSTIYF
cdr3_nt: TGTGCCAGCAGCTTCACCGACAGGGATAGCACCATATATTTT

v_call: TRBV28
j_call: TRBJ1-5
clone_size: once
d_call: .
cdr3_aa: CASFDHVGGGDQPQHF
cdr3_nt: TGTGCCAGCTTCGATCACGTGGGAGGGGGGGATCAGCCCCAGCATTTT

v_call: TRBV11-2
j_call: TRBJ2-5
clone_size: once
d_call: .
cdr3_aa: CASSPSSETQYF
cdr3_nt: TGTGCCAGCAGCCCCTCCTCAGAGACCCAGTACTTC

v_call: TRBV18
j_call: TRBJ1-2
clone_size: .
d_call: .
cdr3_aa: CASSPGTENYGYTF
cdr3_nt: TGTGCCAGCTCACCAGGAACAGAAAACTATGGCTACACCTTC

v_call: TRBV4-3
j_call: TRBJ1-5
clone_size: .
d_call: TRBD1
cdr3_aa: CASSLTFPGQLNQPQHF
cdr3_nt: TGCGCCAGCAGTCTCACCTTTCCGGGACAGCTCAATCAGCCCCAGCATTTT